This section outlines one T cell receptor beta chain sequence together with its context. Its antigen is not identified. The source of the sample is a study of neoadjuvant nivolumab and ipilimumab in lung cancer. Overall study: The combination arm added day-1 ipilimumab 1 mg/kg to nivolumab 3 mg/kg on days 1, 15, 29.

V was trimmed by 6 bases and J by 5 bases, leaving 16 bases between them. The CDR3 length is 14 residues. Per germline, CDR1 SNHLY and CDR2 FYNNEI. Study-level findings and limits: Higher pretherapy blood TCR richness went with higher resected-tumor richness.

TCRdb keeps only in-frame clones here, not all; method: immunoSEQ multiplex PCR. The data hold some 500 clones, with around 85% observed a single time. The rearrangement uses TRBV2 and TRBJ1-2; the D gene is possibly TRBD1 (6 bases). The receptor's source is an adult with non-small cell lung cancer. Sequencing used tumor tissue, obtained before neoadjuvant nivolumab, alone or with ipilimumab. This CDR3 reads CASSPTGLSYGYTF. CDR3 coding DNA: TGTGCCAGCAGCCCCACAGGGCTTTCGTATGGCTACACCTTC.